The TCR beta chain described here comes from a study of cytomegalovirus exposure and HLA in healthy donors. Study as a whole: Some 85 million unique TCRs, all from HLA-typed donors, were included in an early release of the data. Points from the study as a whole: Most observed TCR sequences were rare, whereas some public TCRs were detected in many donors.

In regard to this clone: Its antigen remains unidentified.

Germline CDR1 MRHNA, CDR2 SNTAGT. The CDR3 spans 17 residues. The ends lost 4 bases at V and 6 bases at J; junction bases unmatched: 14. Donors were nominally healthy when sampled, though unrecorded immune exposures were likely. The PCR ran on 60 Vbeta and 13 Jbeta primers. Repertoires were generated with immunoSEQ multiplex PCR, while TCRdb's copy carries only in-frame clones and drops some. The data contain around 120,000 clones, approximately 78% of them singletons. This sequence was found in a woman aged 40-49 years in good health and CMV-seropositive. The sequenced sample was PBMCs. V is TRBV6-4 and J is TRBJ1-2; 10 bases match TRBD1. The CDR3 sequence: CASSAPRRTGGSNGYTF. In DNA, the CDR3 is TGTGCCAGCAGTGCCCCCCGGAGGACAGGGGGAAGTAATGGCTACACCTTC.